This T cell receptor (beta chain) is drawn from a study of shared clonotypes between healthy human individuals. Study-level points and caveats: Generation probabilities were higher for clonotypes shared across all four sorted-subset donors than for unshared ones. Naive subsets usually exceeded memory subsets in estimated richness.

In the authors' methods: Junction-only sequences produced by ImmunoSEQ had no quality scores, so filtering differed. Libraries were prepared by immunoSEQ multiplex PCR; TCRdb keeps only in-frame clonotypes and omits some of them. V, J and clone size were drawn from that table, and D and trimming were deduced from the DNA. Among around 2.1 million clones listed, about 92% were seen once. Trimming removed 8 bases from V and 2 bases from J, with 22 bases in between. This CDR3 has 18 residues. Germline CDR1 reads SEHNR; CDR2 reads FQNEAQ (reference sequence). As regards this clone: The antigen is unknown.

Positively selected for CCR7, the CD45RO-negative cells used as naive CD8 cells excluded terminally differentiated effector memory CD45RA+ cells. Only Caucasian adults living in Nashville, Tennessee made up the donor group. The genes are TRBV7-9 and TRBJ2-6; maybe TRBD2 (7 bases). Sequenced: naive CD8+ T cells from PBMCs. The clonotype was recovered from a man aged 18 to 29 in good health. Some clones in this sample may be carry-over from other donors' samples. The CDR3 DNA reads TGTGCCAGCTCGGGGTTCTCGGGGGGCCGAACTGGGGCCAACGTCCTGACTTTC. The encoded protein is CASSGFSGGRTGANVLTF.